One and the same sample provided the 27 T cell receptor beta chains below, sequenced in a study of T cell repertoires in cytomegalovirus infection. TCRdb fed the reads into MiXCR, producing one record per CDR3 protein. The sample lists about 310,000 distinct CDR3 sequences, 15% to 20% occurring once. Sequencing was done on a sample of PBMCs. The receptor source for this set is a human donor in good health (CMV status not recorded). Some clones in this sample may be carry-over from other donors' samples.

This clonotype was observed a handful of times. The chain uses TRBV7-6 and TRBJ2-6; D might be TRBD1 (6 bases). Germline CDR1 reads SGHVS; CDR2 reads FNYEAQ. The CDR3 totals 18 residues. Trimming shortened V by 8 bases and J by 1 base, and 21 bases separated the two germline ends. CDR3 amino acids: CASRQVPFTLSGANVLTF. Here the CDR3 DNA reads TGTGCCAGCCGACAGGTTCCCTTTACACTGTCTGGGGCCAACGTCCTGACTTTC. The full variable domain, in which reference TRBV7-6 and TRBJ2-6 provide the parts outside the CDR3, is GAGVSQSPRYKVTKRGQDVALRCDPISGHVSLYWYRQALGQGPEFLTYFNYEAQQDKSGLPNDRFSAERPEGSISTLTIQRTEQRDSAMYRCASRQVPFTLSGANVLTFGAGSRLTVL.

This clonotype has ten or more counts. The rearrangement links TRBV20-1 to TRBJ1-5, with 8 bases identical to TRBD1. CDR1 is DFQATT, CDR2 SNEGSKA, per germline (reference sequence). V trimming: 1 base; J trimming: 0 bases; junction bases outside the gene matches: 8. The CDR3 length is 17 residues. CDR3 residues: CSARGTGKIYSNQPQHF. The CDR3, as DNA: TGCAGTGCTAGAGGGACAGGGAAAATATATAGCAATCAGCCCCAGCATTTT.

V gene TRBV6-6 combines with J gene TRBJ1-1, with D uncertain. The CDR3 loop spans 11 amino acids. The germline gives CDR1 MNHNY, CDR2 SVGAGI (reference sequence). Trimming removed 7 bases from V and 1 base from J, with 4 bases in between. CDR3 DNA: TGTGCCAGCACTTCGAACACTGAAGCTTTCTTT. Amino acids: CASTSNTEAFF.

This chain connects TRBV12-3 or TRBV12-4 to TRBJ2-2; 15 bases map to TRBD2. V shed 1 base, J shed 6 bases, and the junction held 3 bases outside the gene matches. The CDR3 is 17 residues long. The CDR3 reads CASSLGTSGGAAGELFF. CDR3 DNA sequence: TGTGCCAGCAGTTTAGGGACTAGCGGGGGGGCCGCCGGGGAGCTGTTTTTT.

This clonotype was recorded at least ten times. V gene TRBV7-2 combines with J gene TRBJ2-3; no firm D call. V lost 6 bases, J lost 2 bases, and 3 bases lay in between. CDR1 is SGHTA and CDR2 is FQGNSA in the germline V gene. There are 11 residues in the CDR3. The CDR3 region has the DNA TGTGCCAGCAGATCCACAGATACGCAGTATTTT. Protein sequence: CASRSTDTQYF.

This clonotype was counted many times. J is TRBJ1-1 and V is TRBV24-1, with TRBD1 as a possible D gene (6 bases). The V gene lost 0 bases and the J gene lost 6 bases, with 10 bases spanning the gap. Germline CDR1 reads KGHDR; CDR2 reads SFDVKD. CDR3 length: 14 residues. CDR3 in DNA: TGTGCCACCAGTGATTTGCCAGGGGACCCTGAAGCTTTCTTT. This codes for CATSDLPGDPEAFF.

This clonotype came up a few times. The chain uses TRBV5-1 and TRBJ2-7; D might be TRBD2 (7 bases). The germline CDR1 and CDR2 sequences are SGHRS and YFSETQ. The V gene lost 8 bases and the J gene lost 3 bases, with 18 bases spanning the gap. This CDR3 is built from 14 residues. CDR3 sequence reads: CASGDGGASYEQYF. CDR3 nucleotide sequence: TGCGCCAGTGGTGATGGGGGGGCGAGCTACGAGCAGTACTTC.

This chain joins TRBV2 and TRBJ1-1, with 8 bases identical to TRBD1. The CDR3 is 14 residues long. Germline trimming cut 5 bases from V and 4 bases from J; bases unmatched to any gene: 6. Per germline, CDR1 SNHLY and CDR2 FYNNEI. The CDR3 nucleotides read TGTGCCAGCAGTTTTCAGGGGGCCCGCACTGAAGCTTTCTTT. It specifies CASSFQGARTEAFF.

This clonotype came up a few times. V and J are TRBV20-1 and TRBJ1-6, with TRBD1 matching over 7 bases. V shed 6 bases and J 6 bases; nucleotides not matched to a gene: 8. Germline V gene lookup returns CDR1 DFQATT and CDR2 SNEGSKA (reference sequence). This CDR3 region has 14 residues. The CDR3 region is CSARWGTANSPLHF. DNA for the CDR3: TGCAGTGCCCGGTGGGGGACAGCTAATTCACCCCTCCACTTT.

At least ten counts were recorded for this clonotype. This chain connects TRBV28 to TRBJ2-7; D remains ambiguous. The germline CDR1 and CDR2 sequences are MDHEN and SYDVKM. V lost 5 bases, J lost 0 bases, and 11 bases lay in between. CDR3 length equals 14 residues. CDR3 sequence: CASSLVRYSYEQYF. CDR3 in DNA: TGTGCCAGCAGTCTCGTCCGGTACTCCTACGAGCAGTACTTC.

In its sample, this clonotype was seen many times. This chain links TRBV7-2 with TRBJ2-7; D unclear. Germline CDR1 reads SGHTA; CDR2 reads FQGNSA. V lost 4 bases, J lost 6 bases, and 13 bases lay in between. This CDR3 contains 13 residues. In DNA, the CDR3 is TGTGCCAGCAGCTCAAAAAGACTCTCCGAGCAGTACTTC. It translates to CASSSKRLSEQYF.

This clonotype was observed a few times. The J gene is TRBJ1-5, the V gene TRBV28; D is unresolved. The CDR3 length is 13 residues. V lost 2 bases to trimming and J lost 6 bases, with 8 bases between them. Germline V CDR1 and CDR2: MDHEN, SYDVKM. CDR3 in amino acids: CASSLKIVQPQHF. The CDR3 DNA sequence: TGTGCCAGCAGTTTAAAGATCGTTCAGCCCCAGCATTTT.

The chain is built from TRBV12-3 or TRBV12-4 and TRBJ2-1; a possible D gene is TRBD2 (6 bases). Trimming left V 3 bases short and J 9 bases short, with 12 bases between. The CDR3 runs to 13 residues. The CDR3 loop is CASSLSRGGEQFF. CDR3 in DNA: TGTGCCAGCAGTTTGAGTCGGGGAGGTGAGCAGTTCTTC.

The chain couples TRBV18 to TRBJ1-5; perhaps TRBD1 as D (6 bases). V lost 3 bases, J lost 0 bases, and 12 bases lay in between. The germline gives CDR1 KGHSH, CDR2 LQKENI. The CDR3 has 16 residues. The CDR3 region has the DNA TGTGCCAGCTCACCTGGCCAGGGGTATAGCAATCAGCCCCAGCATTTT. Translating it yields CASSPGQGYSNQPQHF. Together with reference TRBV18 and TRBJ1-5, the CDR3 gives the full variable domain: NAGVMQNPRHLVRRRGQEARLRCSPMKGHSHVYWYRQLPEEGLKFMVYLQKENIIDESGMPKERFSAEFPKEGPSILRIQQVVRGDSAAYFCASSPGQGYSNQPQHFGDGTRLSIL.

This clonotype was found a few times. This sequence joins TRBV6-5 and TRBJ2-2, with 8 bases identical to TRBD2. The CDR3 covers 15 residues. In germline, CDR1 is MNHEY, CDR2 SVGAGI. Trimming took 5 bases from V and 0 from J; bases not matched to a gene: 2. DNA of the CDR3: TGTGCCAGCAGTCGAGCGGGGGCGAACACCGGGGAGCTGTTTTTT. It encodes CASSRAGANTGELFF.

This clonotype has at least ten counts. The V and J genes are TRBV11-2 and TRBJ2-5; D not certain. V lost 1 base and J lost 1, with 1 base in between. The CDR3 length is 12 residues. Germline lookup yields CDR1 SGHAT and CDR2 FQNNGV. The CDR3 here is CASSLAQETQYF. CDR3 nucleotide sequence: TGTGCCAGCAGCTTAGCCCAAGAGACCCAGTACTTC.

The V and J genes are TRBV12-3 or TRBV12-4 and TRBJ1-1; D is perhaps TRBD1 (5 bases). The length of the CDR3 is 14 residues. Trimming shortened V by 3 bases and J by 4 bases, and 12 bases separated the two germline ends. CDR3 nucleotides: TGTGCCAGCAGTTTTTACGCCAGGGCCACTGAAGCTTTCTTT. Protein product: CASSFYARATEAFF.

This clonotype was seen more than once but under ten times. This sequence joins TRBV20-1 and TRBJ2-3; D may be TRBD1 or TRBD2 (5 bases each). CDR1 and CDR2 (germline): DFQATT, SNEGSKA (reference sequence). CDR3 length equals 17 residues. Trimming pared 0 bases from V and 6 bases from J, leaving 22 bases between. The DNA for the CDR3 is TGCAGTGCTAGAGATGTCATGAGGGACCTCCCCAGTGATACGCAGTATTTT. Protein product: CSARDVMRDLPSDTQYF.

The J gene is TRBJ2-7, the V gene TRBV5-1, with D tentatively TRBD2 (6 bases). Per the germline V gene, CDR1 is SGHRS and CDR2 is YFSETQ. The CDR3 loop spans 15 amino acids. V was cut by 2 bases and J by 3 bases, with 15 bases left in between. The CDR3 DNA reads TGCGCCAGCAGCTTACGGGGGACCTCTGGCTACGAGCAGTACTTC. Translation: CASSLRGTSGYEQYF.

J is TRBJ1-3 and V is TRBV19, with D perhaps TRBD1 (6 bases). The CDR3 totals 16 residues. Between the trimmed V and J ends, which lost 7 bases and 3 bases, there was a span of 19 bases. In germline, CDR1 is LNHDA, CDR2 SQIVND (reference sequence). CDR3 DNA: TGTGCCAGTACCGAGGGGGGACTGAGCCTTGGAAACACCATATATTTT. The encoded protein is CASTEGGLSLGNTIYF.

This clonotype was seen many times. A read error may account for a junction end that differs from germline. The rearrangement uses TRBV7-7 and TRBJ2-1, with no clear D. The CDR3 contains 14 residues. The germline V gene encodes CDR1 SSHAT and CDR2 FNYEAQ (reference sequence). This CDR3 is CASSSGISYNEQFF. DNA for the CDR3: TGTGCTAGCAGTTCAGGTATATCCTACAATGAGCAGTTCTTC. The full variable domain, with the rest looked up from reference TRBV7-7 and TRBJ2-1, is GAGVSQSPRYKVTKRGQDVTLRCDPISSHATLYWYQQALGQGPEFLTYFNYEAQPDKSGLPSDRFSAERPEGSISTLTIQRTEQRDSAMYRCASSSGISYNEQFFGPGTRLTVL.

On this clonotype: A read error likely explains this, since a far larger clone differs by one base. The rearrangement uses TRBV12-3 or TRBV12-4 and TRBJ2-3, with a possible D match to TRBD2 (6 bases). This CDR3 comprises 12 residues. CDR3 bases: TGTGCCGGCAGTTTGGAGGGAAATACGCAGTATTTT. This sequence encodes CAGSLEGNTQYF.

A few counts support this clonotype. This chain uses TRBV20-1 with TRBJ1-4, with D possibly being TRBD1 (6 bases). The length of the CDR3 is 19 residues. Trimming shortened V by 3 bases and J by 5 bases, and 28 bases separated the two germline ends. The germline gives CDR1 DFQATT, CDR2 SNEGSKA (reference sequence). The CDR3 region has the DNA TGCAGTGCTAGTATCCTCCGCCGGGACAAGGGTAAATGGAATGAAAAACTGTTTTTT. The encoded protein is CSASILRRDKGKWNEKLFF.

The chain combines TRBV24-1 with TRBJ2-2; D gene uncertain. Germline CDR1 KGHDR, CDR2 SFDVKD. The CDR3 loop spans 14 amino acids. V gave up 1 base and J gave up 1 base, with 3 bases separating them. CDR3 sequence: CATSDFENTGELFF. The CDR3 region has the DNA TGTGCCACCAGTGATTTTGAGAACACCGGGGAGCTGTTTTTT.

The CDR3 sequence: CASSATGTNNEKLFF. CDR3 coding DNA: TGTGCCAGTAGTGCGACCGGGACGAATAATGAAAAACTGTTTTTT. This rearrangement joins TRBV19 to TRBJ1-4, with a possible D match to TRBD1 (5 bases). CDR1 and CDR2 from the germline V gene are LNHDA and SQIVND (reference sequence). Trimming removed 5 bases at V and 4 bases at J, with 14 bases between. The CDR3 is 15 residues long.

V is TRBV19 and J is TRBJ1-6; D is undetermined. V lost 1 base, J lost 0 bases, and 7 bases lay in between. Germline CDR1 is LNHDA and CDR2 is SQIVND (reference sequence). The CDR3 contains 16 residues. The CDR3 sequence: CASSIGVSSYNSPLHF. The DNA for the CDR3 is TGTGCCAGTAGTATAGGGGTGAGCTCCTATAATTCACCCCTCCACTTT. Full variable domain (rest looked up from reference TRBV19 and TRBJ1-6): DGGITQSPKYLFRKEGQNVTLSCEQNLNHDAMYWYRQDPGQGLRLIYYSQIVNDFQKGDIAEGYSVSREKKESFPLTVTSAQKNPTAFYLCASSIGVSSYNSPLHFGNGTRLTVT.

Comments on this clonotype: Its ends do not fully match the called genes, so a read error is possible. DNA for the CDR3: TGTGACAGCAGCTTAGTAGCGGGGGCACCAGATACGCAGTATTTT. It yields the protein CDSSLVAGAPDTQYF. V gene TRBV7-2 combines with J gene TRBJ2-3; 9 nucleotides line up with TRBD2. Germline V gene data show CDR1 as SGHTA and CDR2 as FQGNSA. The CDR3 totals 15 residues.